The T cell receptor (beta chain) under discussion was sequenced for a study of blood T cell repertoires in COVID-19. In the study overall: COVID-19 samples collected from the United States, Italy and Spain covered acute and convalescent phases.

Methods used by the authors: Nucleated cell counts were estimated from reference gene primer amplification. The repertoire was sequenced with immunoSEQ multiplex PCR; TCRdb's copy has only in-frame clones and lacks some. Clonal size and the V and J genes are those of that table, whereas D and trimming came from the DNA. The table lists nearly 350,000 clones, about 90% of them singletons. Followed over time, Seattle patients had been enrolled while infection was active. The length of the CDR3 is 13 residues. Trimming stripped 2 bases from V and 6 bases from J, with 7 bases between. Germline V gene sequence: CDR1 MNHEY, CDR2 SMNVEV (reference sequence).

V and J are TRBV27 and TRBJ2-2, with D uncertain. Specimen: peripheral blood. The sequence came from a woman between 45 and 60 years old with COVID-19, enrolled during active disease. The CDR3 nucleotides are TGTGCCAGCAGTTTAGGTCAGGCCGGGGAGCTGTTTTTT. It codes for CASSLGQAGELFF.